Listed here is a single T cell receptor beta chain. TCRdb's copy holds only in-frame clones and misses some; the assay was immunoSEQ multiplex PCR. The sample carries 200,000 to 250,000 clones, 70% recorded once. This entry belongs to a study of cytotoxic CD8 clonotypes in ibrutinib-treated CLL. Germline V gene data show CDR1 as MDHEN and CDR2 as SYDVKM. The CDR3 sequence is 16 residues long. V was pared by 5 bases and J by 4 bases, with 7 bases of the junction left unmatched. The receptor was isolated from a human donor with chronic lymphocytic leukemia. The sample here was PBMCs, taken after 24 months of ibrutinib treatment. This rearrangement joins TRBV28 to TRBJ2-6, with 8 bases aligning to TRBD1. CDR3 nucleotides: TGTGCCAGCAGTACTTGGACAGGGCCCGGGGCCAACGTCCTGACTTTC. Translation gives CASSTWTGPGANVLTF.